Below are 5 T cell receptor beta chains sequenced from a single sample in a study of neoadjuvant anti-PD-1 for oral cavity cancer. TCRdb keeps only in-frame clones here, not all; method: immunoSEQ multiplex PCR. The profile shows some 14,000 clones, 65% to 75% of them singletons. The input for sequencing was PBMCs, taken before nivolumab (anti-PD-1) treatment. Receptors originate from a person aged 35 to 85 with oral cavity squamous cell carcinoma.

The chain is built from TRBV7-8 and TRBJ1-3, with TRBD1 as a possible D gene (5 bases). V lost 1 base, J lost 8 bases, and 9 bases lay in between. The CDR3 consists of 13 residues. Germline V CDR1 and CDR2: SGHVS, FQNEAQ. The CDR3 bases are TGTGCCAGCAGCTTAGAGGGACGGGACACCATATATTTT. Residues: CASSLEGRDTIYF.

This CDR3 reads CSVGSGRYGYTF. CDR3 bases: TGCAGCGTTGGGTCGGGGAGGTATGGCTACACCTTC. V and J are TRBV29-1 and TRBJ1-2; D gene ambiguous. V lost 4 bases and J 5 bases, leaving 11 bases between the germline ends. CDR1 is SQVTM, CDR2 ANQGSEA, per germline. The CDR3 covers 12 residues.

This clone has only a few counts. The chain couples TRBV4-1 to TRBJ1-2; TRBD1 matches 9 bases. CDR1 and CDR2 (germline): MGHRA, YSYEKL. The V segment lost 0 bases and the J segment 9 bases; nucleotides outside the gene matches: 8. This CDR3 has 15 residues. CDR3 nucleotide sequence: TGCGCCAGCAGCCAAGAGGTAGGGGACAGGGCTAGCTACACCTTC. This codes for CASSQEVGDRASYTF.

This chain connects TRBV9 to TRBJ2-3; 9 positions agree with TRBD2. Germline lookup yields CDR1 SGDLS and CDR2 YYNGEE. V trimming: 0 bases; J trimming: 1 base; junction bases outside the gene matches: 15. The CDR3 totals 20 residues. The CDR3 sequence: CASSVEVGGRAQNRTDTQYF. CDR3 nucleotide sequence: TGTGCCAGCAGCGTAGAAGTGGGCGGGAGGGCCCAAAATCGCACAGATACGCAGTATTTT.

V gene TRBV6-1 combines with J gene TRBJ1-2, with D uncertain. CDR1 is MNHNS, CDR2 SASEGT, per germline. Trimming stripped 1 base from V and 8 bases from J, with 11 bases between. This CDR3 is built from 13 residues. The CDR3 DNA is TGTGCCAGCAGTGAAGAGGAGGGATCAGGCTACACCTTC. This sequence encodes CASSEEEGSGYTF.